The 18 T cell receptor beta chains below all came from one sample that was sequenced in a study of blood T cells in healthy people across ages. Primed by a sample-barcoded 5' primer and a J-beta primer mix, a second PCR proceeded for about 7 to 12 cycles. Using its own MiXCR run on the 5' RACE reads, TCRdb lists one record per CDR3 protein. The sample holds approximately 730,000 distinct CDR3 sequences, about 53% seen once. Sequencing was performed on blood. The receptors were gathered from a man older than 75 in good health.

The rearrangement uses TRBV7-9 and TRBJ2-3; 16 positions match TRBD2. CDR1 and CDR2 (germline): SEHNR, FQNEAQ (reference sequence). There are 19 residues in the CDR3. Trimming cost V 5 bases and J 14 bases; bases outside gene matches: 22. The CDR3 reads CASSPSTGTSGREHRYAYF. The CDR3 nucleotides are TGTGCCAGCAGCCCCTCCACCGGGACTAGCGGGAGGGAGCACAGATACGCGTATTTT.

As regards this clonotype: A much more abundant neighbour one base away suggests this may be a read error. The chain couples TRBV9 to TRBJ2-3, with D unclear. The germline CDR1 and CDR2 sequences are SGDLS and YYNGEE. The CDR3 is 15 amino acids. Trimming cost V 4 bases and J 4 bases, with 16 bases left between them. Here the CDR3 reads CASSLLPKRADTQYF. The CDR3 nucleotides are TGTGCCAGCAGCCTCCTGCCCAAGAGAGCAGATACGCAGTATTTT. Full variable domain (outside the CDR3, taken from reference TRBV9 and TRBJ2-3): DSGVTQTPKHLITATGQRVTLRCSPRSGDLSVYWYQQSLDQGLQFLIQYYNGEERAKGNILERFSAQQFPDLHSELNLSSLELGDSALYFCASSLLPKRADTQYFGPGTRLTVL.

This clonotype was seen only a few times. The genes are TRBV25-1 and TRBJ1-1; the D gene is possibly TRBD1 (5 bases). The CDR3 length is 16 residues. Trimming shortened V by 6 bases and J by 2 bases, and 19 bases separated the two germline ends. The germline CDR1 and CDR2 sequences are MGHDK and SYGVNS. Here the CDR3 DNA reads TGTGCCAGCAGCTCTTACCCAGGGAAGGGTAACACTGAAGCTTTCTTT. Protein product: CASSSYPGKGNTEAFF.

The rearrangement links TRBV7-2 to TRBJ2-7, with 7 bases aligning to TRBD1. This CDR3 contains 14 residues. Per germline, CDR1 SGHTA and CDR2 FQGNSA. Trimming removed 3 bases from V and 1 base from J; junction bases left unmatched: 3. The CDR3 sequence: CASSFTTGSYEQYF. Written as DNA, the CDR3 is TGTGCCAGCAGCTTTACGACAGGGTCCTACGAGCAGTACTTC. Supplemented by reference TRBV7-2 and TRBJ2-7, the full variable domain reads GAGVSQSPSNKVTEKGKDVELRCDPISGHTALYWYRQSLGQGLEFLIYFQGNSAPDKSGLPSDRFSAERTGGSVSTLTIQRTQQEDSAVYLCASSFTTGSYEQYFGPGTRLTVT.

The chain carries TRBV6-5 and TRBJ1-5; a possible D gene is TRBD1 (5 bases). The CDR3 is 15 amino acids. Trimming left V 6 bases short and J 7 bases short, with 19 bases between. Germline assignment: CDR1 MNHEY and CDR2 SVGAGI. The CDR3, as DNA: TGTGCCAGCAGGCCCCCGGGACCCGCCGGGCAGCCCCAGCATTTT. Translated: CASRPPGPAGQPQHF.

This clonotype was seen a handful of times. The gene calls are TRBV6-5 and TRBJ1-2, with D hard to call. The V end was cut by 8 bases, the J end by 1 base, with 11 bases between. The V gene's germline CDR1 is MNHEY and CDR2 SVGAGI. The length of the CDR3 is 13 residues. Here the CDR3 DNA reads TGTGCCAGCCGGTACGGGGTTAACTATGGCTACACCTTC. Its protein product is CASRYGVNYGYTF.

In this sample, this clonotype turned up a few times. The rearrangement uses TRBV10-1 and TRBJ2-7; D may correspond to TRBD1 or TRBD2 (5 bases each). The CDR3 length is 12 residues. Trimming cost V 8 bases and J 5 bases, with 13 bases left between them. Per germline, CDR1 WNHNN and CDR2 SYGVQD (reference sequence). Here the CDR3 DNA reads TGCGCCAGCGGGGCAGGGACCCACGAGCAGTACTTC. This sequence encodes CASGAGTHEQYF.

The V and J genes are TRBV11-2 and TRBJ1-2; tentative D call: TRBD1 (5 bases). The V end lost 4 bases, the J end lost 2 bases, and 14 bases lay between the germline ends. The CDR3 has 15 amino acids. The V gene's germline CDR1 is SGHAT and CDR2 FQNNGV. In nucleotides, the CDR3 is TGTGCCAGCAGCTCGAACGCGGGGGGAAACTATGGCTACACCTTC. It encodes CASSSNAGGNYGYTF.

The rearrangement links TRBV14 to TRBJ2-1; D remains ambiguous. The CDR3 contains 15 residues. Germline V lookup: CDR1 SGHDN, CDR2 FVKESK. The CDR3 loop is CALFEAALSYNEQFF. The CDR3 DNA reads as TGTGCTCTATTCGAGGCGGCCCTCTCCTACAATGAGCAGTTCTTC.

This clonotype showed up many times. This rearrangement joins TRBV6-4 to TRBJ2-1, with 8 bases identical to TRBD2. V lost 6 bases and J lost 9; bases outside the gene matches: 10. The germline CDR1 and CDR2 sequences are MRHNA and SNTAGT. This CDR3 is 14 amino acids long. CDR3 protein: CASSETSGKGEQFF. CDR3 sequence (DNA): TGTGCCAGCAGCGAAACTAGCGGTAAGGGTGAGCAGTTCTTC.

The CDR3 sequence is CATSDAIVDEQFF. DNA for the CDR3: TGTGCCACCAGTGATGCCATAGTCGATGAGCAGTTCTTC. The chain combines TRBV24-1 with TRBJ2-1; D uncertain. The CDR3 extends over 13 amino acids. The V gene lost 3 bases and the J gene lost 8 bases, with 10 bases spanning the gap. CDR1 and CDR2 from the germline V gene are KGHDR and SFDVKD.

This clonotype was seen a few times. The chain joins TRBV11-2 to TRBJ1-1; 12 bases fit TRBD1. Germline V gives CDR1 SGHAT, CDR2 FQNNGV. The trim removed 4 bases at V and 6 bases at J, leaving 6 bases unmatched. This CDR3 spans 15 amino acids. CDR3 amino acids: CASSSGQGAVAEAFF. Written as DNA, the CDR3 is TGTGCCAGCAGCTCGGGACAGGGGGCGGTCGCTGAAGCTTTCTTT.

The chain joins TRBV4-1 to TRBJ2-1; D is uncertain. The germline V gene encodes CDR1 MGHRA and CDR2 YSYEKL. The V gene lost 0 bases and the J gene lost 3 bases, with 15 bases spanning the gap. The CDR3 is 17 residues long. CDR3 nucleotide sequence: TGCGCCAGCAGCCAAGAGTATCGAAGCGCCCGCTACAATGAGCAGTTCTTC. Translated, it gives CASSQEYRSARYNEQFF.

The rearrangement uses TRBV18 and TRBJ2-1; TRBD2 matches at 10 bases. CDR1 and CDR2 (germline): KGHSH, LQKENI. The CDR3 has 16 amino acids. J was trimmed by 4 bases and V by 3 bases; bases with no gene match: 6. CDR3 region: CASSPRGSGGYNEQFF. The CDR3 nucleotides read TGTGCCAGCTCACCTCGTGGTAGCGGGGGGTACAATGAGCAGTTCTTC.

This rearrangement joins TRBV19 to TRBJ1-5; TRBD1 agrees at 11 bases. CDR3 length: 17 amino acids. Germline V gene lookup returns CDR1 LNHDA and CDR2 SQIVND (reference sequence). Unmatched junction bases numbered 12, after V lost 6 bases and J lost 5 bases. For the CDR3, the DNA is TGTGCCAGTAGCCTTACTGCCGGGACAGGGGGGGATCAGCCCCAGCATTTT. The encoded protein is CASSLTAGTGGDQPQHF.

This clonotype was picked up a small number of times. This chain joins TRBV20-1 and TRBJ2-1, with D possibly matching TRBD1 (6 bases). Per the germline V gene, CDR1 is DFQATT and CDR2 is SNEGSKA (reference sequence). The CDR3 covers 12 residues. Trimming removed 6 bases from V and 2 bases from J, with 8 bases in between. The CDR3 DNA reads as TGCAGTGCAACAGGGACCTACAATGAGCAGTTCTTC. Translated: CSATGTYNEQFF.

This clonotype occurred once. V is TRBV29-1 and J is TRBJ1-1; tentative D call: TRBD1 (5 bases). Germline values: CDR1 SQVTM, CDR2 ANQGSEA. The CDR3 consists of 13 residues. Trimming removed 4 bases at V and 5 bases at J, with 14 bases between. CDR3 nucleotide sequence: TGCAGCGTTGGTCCCAGGGTTTTGACTGAAGCTTTCTTT. Translated: CSVGPRVLTEAFF.

The V and J genes are TRBV24-1 and TRBJ2-1, with 15 bases matching TRBD2. The CDR3 loop spans 17 amino acids. V lost 9 bases to trimming and J lost 1 base; unmatched junction nucleotides: 6. Per germline, CDR1 KGHDR and CDR2 SFDVKD. The CDR3 loop reads CATETGTSGRSYNEQFF. CDR3 nucleotide sequence: TGTGCCACCGAGACCGGGACTAGCGGGAGGTCCTACAATGAGCAGTTCTTC.